The subject of this entry is one T cell receptor (beta chain). Profiled with immunoSEQ multiplex PCR; TCRdb holds only in-frame clones, not every one. The sample lists 640,000 or so clones; about two thirds were seen once. The data were obtained in a study of shared clonotypes between healthy human individuals. Specimen: memory CD4+ T cells sorted from blood. Subset: CD45RA-negative fraction. This sequence originates from a woman in her 30s in good health.

The CDR3 sequence: CASSDIPKNIQYF. The DNA of the CDR3 is TGTGCCAGCAGTGATATCCCCAAAAACATTCAGTACTTC. The rearrangement links TRBV6-1 to TRBJ2-4; D uncertain. The CDR3 loop spans 13 amino acids. Germline V CDR1 and CDR2: MNHNS, SASEGT. V gave up 3 bases and J gave up 2 bases, with 5 bases separating them.